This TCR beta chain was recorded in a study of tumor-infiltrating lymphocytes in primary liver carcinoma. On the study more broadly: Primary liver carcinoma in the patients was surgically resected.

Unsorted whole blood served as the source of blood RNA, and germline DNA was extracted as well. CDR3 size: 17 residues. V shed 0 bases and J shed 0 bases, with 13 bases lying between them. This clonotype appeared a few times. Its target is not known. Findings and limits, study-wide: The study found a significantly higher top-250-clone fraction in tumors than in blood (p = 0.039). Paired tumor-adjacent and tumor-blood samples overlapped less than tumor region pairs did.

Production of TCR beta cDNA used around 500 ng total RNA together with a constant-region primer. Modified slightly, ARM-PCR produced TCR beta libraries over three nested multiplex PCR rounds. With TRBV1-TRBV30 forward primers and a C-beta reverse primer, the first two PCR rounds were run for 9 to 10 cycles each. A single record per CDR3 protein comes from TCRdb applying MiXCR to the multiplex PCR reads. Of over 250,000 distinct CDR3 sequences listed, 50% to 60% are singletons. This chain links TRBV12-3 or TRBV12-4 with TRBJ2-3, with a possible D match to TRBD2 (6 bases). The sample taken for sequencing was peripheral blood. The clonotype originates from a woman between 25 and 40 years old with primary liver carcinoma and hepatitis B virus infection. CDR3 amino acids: CASSLAGGFQSTDTQYF. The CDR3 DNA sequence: TGTGCCAGCAGTTTAGCGGGGGGATTTCAGAGCACAGATACGCAGTATTTT.